This TCR beta chain was documented in a study of shared clonotypes between healthy human individuals. This table comes from immunoSEQ multiplex PCR, and its TCRdb copy is limited to in-frame clones, with some not included. The sample holds some 2,400,000 clones, around 95% seen once. The ends lost 5 bases at V and 5 bases at J; junction bases unmatched: 6. This CDR3 spans 15 amino acids. CDR1 and CDR2 from the germline V gene are MGHDK and SYGVNS. The J gene is TRBJ1-6, the V gene TRBV25-1; 7 nucleotides line up with TRBD1. Material for sequencing was naive CD4+ T cells sorted from blood. Subset given: CD45RA+ positively selected. The receptor's source is a man aged 18 to 30 in good health. The CDR3 region is CASSPTRGNNSPLHF. In DNA, the CDR3 is TGTGCCAGCAGTCCCACCAGGGGGAATAATTCACCCCTCCACTTT. The variable domain in full, with the rest retrieved from reference TRBV25-1 and TRBJ1-6, is EADIYQTPRYLVIGTGKKITLECSQTMGHDKMYWYQQDPGMELHLIHYSYGVNSTEKGDLSSESTVSRIRTEHFPLTLESARPSHTSQYLCASSPTRGNNSPLHFGNGTRLTVT.